This TCR beta chain was recorded in a study of blood T cell repertoires in COVID-19. The wider study: The United States, Italy and Spain were the sources of the acute and convalescent COVID-19 samples. From T cells, B-cell-depleted T cells, or PBMCs came the material, which was cDNA or gDNA.

Authors' methods: Nucleated cell counts were estimated from reference gene primer amplification. Data came from immunoSEQ multiplex PCR; TCRdb stores just in-frame clones and leaves some out. From that table come the V and J calls and clone size; the DNA was used to work out D and trimming. The sample comprises 200,000 to 250,000 clones, 89% of which are singletons, and roughly 6.5% rests with the top ten. The CDR3 sequence is 17 residues long. Trimming removed 2 bases from V and 6 bases from J, with 20 bases in between. From germline, CDR1 is KGHDR and CDR2 SFDVKD. The sequencing sample was made of peripheral blood. The receptor comes from a man aged 55-75 years who had recovered from COVID-19. The chain couples TRBV24-1 to TRBJ2-3; D is perhaps TRBD1 (6 bases). The CDR3: CATSDSRQALVVDTQYF. Here the CDR3 DNA reads TGTGCCACCAGTGATTCCCGACAGGCCCTGGTAGTCGATACGCAGTATTTT.